This TCR beta chain was sequenced for a study of blood T cell repertoires in COVID-19 (dated by TCRdb to 2020 to 2021). Background for the entire study: Samples from collaborators originated in the United States, Italy and Spain and spanned both the acute and convalescent phases of COVID-19. Deeply sampled blood TCRbeta repertoires from subjects exposed to, actively infected with, or recovered from COVID-19 were included in the dataset. Where HLA class I and class II types were available, the types were taken from metadata supplied by the sample provider, not from assay-based typing. Sample metadata almost always included a de-identified subject ID, COVID-19 status, age in years and sex. A freely available public database, intended as a resource for researchers studying the immune response to SARS-CoV-2, is where the repertoires were released. The prospective study material was composed of cDNA or gDNA derived from T cells, B-cell-depleted T cells, or PBMCs. The samples were drawn from the first 160 participants of the ongoing ImmuneRACE study and from 1,254 subjects provided by 6 global collaborators. What the work shows at the level of the full study, not this receptor alone: The amount of clinical and demographic metadata varied by source and participant and was provided uncurated.

From the cysteine through the phenylalanine, the CDR3 covers 14 amino acids. Kept here is only the CDR3 DNA, which spans 42 bases and is read in frame from base 1. Between the V and J ends, shortened by 4 bases and 5 bases respectively, the junction contains 14 bases. CDR1 and CDR2 were assigned from the germline V gene (reference sequence) as SEHNR and FQNEAQ. TCRbeta CDR3 regions were amplified from genomic DNA by means of the immunoSEQ Assay, a bias-controlled multiplex PCR. The original methods were these. Nucleated cell counts per sample were estimated from amplification of reference gene primers within the assay. Sequence reads were collapsed and filtered to measure the absolute abundance of every unique TCRbeta CDR3 rearrangement. For each sample, productive Simpson clonality was calculated by taking the square root of Simpson's diversity index across productive rearrangements. TCRdb took over this immuneACCESS table, retaining in-frame rearrangements with V and J assigned. Such tables are incomplete; in checked studies, under half of the missing clones stem from an unresolved V gene, and the remainder is unexplained. The V and J calls and clone size were taken over from that table, and D and trimming were inferred from the DNA. This sample comprises about 140,000 clones, about 79% of them detected only once. The ten largest clonotypes hold under 3% of the sample.

In the prospective study, participants were about 18 to 90 years old, resided in approximately 25 geographic areas of the United States, and were enrolled through a virtual design. To assign participants to cohorts, the prospective study relied on clinical history that participants themselves reported in a screening survey and a study questionnaire. Recovered participants in ImmuneRACE Cohort 3 were defined as having two consecutive negative NP/OP PCR tests, clearance from a healthcare professional, or resolution of symptoms. Each participant in the prospective study had whole blood, serum and a nasopharyngeal or oropharyngeal swab collected by mobile phlebotomists. Prospective study participants could optionally give additional blood draws and questionnaires over an approximately two-month period. Blood samples from the prospective study were shipped frozen or at room temperature prior to DNA extraction.

A note on this clone: The antigen it recognizes is unknown. Base-call qualities are not available, and no considerably larger clone is one nucleotide away.

The receptor was derived from a woman aged 50 to 65 who had recovered from COVID-19. The specimen was PBMCs or T cells enriched from blood (not recorded which). In this chain, TRBV7-9 is recombined with TRBJ2-5; the D gene is perhaps TRBD2, on 5 matching bases. The CDR3 has the sequence CASSSPPRGETQYF. The nucleotide sequence reads as follows: TGTGCCAGCAGCTCCCCACCCCGAGGGGAGACCCAGTACTTC.